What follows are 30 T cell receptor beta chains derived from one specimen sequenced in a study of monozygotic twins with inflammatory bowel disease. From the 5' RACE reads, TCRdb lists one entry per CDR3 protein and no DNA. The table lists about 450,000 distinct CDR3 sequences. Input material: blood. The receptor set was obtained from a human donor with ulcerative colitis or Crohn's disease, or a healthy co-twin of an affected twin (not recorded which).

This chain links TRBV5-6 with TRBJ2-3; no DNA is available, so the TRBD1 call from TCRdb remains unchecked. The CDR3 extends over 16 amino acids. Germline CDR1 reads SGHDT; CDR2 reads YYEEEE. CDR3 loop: CASSSGTGVSTDTQYF.

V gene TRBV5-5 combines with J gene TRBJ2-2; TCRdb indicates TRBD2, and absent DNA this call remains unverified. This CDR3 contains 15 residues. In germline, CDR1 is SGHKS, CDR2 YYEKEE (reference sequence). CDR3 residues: CASSLGDPQGGELFF.

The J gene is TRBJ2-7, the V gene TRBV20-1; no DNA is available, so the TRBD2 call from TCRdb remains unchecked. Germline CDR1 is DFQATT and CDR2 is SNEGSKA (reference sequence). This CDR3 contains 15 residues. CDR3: CSARDSGLAGGEQYF.

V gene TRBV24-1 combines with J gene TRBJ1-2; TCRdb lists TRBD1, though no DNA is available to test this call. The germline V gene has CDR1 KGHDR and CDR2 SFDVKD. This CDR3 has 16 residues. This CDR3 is CATSDPAETDFYGYTF.

The CDR3 here is CASSLEGVWTEAFF. The chain links TRBV12-3 or TRBV12-4 to TRBJ1-1; TCRdb names TRBD1, which stays unverified in the absence of DNA. CDR3 length: 14 amino acids.

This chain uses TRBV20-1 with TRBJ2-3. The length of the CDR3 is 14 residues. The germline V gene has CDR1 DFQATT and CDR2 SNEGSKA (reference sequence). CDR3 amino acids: CSASPTSSGDTQYF.

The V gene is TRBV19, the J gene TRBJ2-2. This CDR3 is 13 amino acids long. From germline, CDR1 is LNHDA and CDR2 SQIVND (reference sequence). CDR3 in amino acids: CASTTANTGELFF.

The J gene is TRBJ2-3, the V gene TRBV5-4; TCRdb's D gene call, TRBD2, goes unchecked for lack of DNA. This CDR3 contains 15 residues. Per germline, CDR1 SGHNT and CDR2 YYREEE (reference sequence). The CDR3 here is CASRERGAGTDTQYF.

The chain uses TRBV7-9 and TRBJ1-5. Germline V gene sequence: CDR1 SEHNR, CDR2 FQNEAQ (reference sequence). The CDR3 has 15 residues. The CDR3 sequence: CASSQDGRGNQPQHF.

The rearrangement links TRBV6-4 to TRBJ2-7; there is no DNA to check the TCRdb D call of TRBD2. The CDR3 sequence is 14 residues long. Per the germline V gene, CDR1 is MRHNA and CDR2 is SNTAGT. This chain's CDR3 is CASSAVAGSREQYF.

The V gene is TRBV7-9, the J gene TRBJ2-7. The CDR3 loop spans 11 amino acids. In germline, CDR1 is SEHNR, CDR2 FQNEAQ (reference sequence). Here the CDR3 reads CASSLWGEQYF.

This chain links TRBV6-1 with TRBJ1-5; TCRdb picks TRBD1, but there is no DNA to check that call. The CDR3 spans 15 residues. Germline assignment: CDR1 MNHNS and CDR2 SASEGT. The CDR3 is CASTQSQGGNQPQHF.

CDR3 protein: CASSPSGGANTEAFF. The rearrangement links TRBV7-2 to TRBJ1-1; without DNA, the TCRdb call of TRBD1 cannot be checked. The germline V gene has CDR1 SGHTA and CDR2 FQGNSA. The CDR3 sequence is 15 residues long.

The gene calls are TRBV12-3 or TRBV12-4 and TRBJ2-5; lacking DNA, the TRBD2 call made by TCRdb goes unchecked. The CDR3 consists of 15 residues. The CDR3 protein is CASSYPSGAKETQYF.

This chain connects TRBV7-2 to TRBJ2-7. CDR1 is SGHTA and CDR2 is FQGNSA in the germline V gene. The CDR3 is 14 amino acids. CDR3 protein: CASSFNSGPYEQYF.

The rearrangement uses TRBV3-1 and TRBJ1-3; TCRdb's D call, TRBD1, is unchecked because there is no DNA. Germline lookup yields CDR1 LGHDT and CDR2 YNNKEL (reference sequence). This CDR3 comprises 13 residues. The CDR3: CASSQRGGNTIYF.

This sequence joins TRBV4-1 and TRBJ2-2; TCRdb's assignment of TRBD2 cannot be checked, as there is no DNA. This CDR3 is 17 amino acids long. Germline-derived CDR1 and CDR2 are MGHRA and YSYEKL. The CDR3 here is CASSQDRRGGLTGELFF.

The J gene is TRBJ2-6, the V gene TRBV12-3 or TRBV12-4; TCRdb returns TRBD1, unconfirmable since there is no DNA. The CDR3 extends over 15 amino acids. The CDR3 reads CASSRDNSGANVLTF.

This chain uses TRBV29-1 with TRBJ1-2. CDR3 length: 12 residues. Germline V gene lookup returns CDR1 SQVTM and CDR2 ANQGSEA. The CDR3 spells CSVEGEVYGYTF. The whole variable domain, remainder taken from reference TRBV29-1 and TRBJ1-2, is SAVISQKPSRDICQRGTSLTIQCQVDSQVTMMFWYRQQPGQSLTLIATANQGSEATYESGFVIDKFPISRPNLTFSTLTVSNMSPEDSSIYLCSVEGEVYGYTFGSGTRLTVV.

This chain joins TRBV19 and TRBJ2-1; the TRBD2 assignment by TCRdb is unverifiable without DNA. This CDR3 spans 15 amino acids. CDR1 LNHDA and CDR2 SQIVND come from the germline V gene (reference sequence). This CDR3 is CASTLSSGGVNEQFF. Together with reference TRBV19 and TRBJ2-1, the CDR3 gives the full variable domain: DGGITQSPKYLFRKEGQNVTLSCEQNLNHDAMYWYRQDPGQGLRLIYYSQIVNDFQKGDIAEGYSVSREKKESFPLTVTSAQKNPTAFYLCASTLSSGGVNEQFFGPGTRLTVL.

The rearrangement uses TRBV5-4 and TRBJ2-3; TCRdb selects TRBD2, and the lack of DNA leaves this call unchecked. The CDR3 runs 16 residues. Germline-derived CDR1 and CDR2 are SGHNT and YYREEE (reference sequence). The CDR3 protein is CASSLVASGAWDTQYF.

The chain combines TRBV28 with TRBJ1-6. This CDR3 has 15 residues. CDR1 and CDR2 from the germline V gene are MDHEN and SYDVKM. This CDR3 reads CASSADGLYNSPLHF.

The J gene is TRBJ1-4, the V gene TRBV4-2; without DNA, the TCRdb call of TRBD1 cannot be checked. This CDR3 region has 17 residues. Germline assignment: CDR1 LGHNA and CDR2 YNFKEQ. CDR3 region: CASSQRAGRATNEKLFF.

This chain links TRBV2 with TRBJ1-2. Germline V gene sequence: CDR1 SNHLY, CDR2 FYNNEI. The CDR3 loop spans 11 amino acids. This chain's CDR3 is CASSEITAYTF.

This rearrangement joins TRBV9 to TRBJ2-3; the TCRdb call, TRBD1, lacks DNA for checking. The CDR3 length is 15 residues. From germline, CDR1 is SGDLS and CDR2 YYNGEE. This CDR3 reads CASSVEGGSGDTQYF. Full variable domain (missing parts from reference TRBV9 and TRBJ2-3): DSGVTQTPKHLITATGQRVTLRCSPRSGDLSVYWYQQSLDQGLQFLIQYYNGEERAKGNILERFSAQQFPDLHSELNLSSLELGDSALYFCASSVEGGSGDTQYFGPGTRLTVL.

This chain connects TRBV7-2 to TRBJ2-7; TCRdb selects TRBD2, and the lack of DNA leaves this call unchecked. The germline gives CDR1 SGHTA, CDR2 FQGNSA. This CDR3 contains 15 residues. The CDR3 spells CASSGAGTSGYEQYF.

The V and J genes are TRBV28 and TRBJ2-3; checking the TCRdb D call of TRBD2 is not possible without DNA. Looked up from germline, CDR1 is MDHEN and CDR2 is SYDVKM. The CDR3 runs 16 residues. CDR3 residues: CASSLWVAGVADTQYF.

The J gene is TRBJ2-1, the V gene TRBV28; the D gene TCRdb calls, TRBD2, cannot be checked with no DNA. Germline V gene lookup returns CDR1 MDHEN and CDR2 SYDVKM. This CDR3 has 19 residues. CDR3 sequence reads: CASSSTRTSGRAGIGEQFF. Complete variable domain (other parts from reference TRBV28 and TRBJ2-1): DVKVTQSSRYLVKRTGEKVFLECVQDMDHENMFWYRQDPGLGLRLIYFSYDVKMKEKGDIPEGYSVSREKKERFSLILESASTNQTSMYLCASSSTRTSGRAGIGEQFFGPGTRLTVL.

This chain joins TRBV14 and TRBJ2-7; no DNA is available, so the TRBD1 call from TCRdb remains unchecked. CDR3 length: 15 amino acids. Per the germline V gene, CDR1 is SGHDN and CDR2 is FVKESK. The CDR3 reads CASSQEKGIRFEQYF.

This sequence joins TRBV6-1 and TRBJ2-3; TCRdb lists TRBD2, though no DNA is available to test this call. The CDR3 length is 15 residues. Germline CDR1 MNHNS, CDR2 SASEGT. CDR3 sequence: CASRTSGRGTDTQYF.